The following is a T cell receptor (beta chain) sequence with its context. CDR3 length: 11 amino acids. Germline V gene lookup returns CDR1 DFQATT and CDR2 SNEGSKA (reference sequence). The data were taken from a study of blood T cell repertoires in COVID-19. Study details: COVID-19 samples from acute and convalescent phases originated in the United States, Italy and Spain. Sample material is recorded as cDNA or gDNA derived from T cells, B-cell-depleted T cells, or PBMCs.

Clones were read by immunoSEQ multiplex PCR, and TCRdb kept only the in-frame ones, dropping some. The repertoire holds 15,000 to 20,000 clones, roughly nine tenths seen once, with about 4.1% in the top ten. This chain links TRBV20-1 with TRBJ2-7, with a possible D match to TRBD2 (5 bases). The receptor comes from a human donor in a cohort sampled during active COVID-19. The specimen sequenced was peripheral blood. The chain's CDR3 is CRSSSGFEQYF. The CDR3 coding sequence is TGCAGGTCCTCCTCGGGGTTCGAGCAGTACTTC.